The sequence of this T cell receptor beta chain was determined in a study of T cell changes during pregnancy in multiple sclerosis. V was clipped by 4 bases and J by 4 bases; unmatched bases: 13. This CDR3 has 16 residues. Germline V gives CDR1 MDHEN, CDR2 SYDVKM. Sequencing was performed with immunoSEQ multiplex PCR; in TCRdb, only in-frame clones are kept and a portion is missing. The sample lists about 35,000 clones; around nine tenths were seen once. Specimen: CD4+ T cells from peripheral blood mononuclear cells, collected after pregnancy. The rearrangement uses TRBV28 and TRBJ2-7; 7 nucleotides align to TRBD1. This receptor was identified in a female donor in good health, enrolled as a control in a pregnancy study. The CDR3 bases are TGTGCCAGCAGTTCCCAGCGACAGGGTAGAATATACGAGCAGTACTTC. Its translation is CASSSQRQGRIYEQYF.